This TCR beta chain was observed in a study of cytomegalovirus exposure and HLA in healthy donors. Whole-study results and caveats: Common viral pathogens were later found to be apparently linked to several of the most significant clusters.

CDR3 size: 16 residues. Germline-derived CDR1 and CDR2 are MNHEY and SMNVEV (reference sequence). V shed 9 bases, J shed 1 base, and the junction held 12 bases outside the gene matches. PCR involved 60 Vbeta and 13 Jbeta primers. Study processing details: Per a later analysis, the number of unique TCR beta chains was around 80 million, of which roughly 9.9 million were shared. Profiled with immunoSEQ multiplex PCR; TCRdb holds only in-frame clones, not every one. V, J and clone size derive from that table, while D and trimming were established from the DNA sequence. The top ten hold over 5% of the sample, which has some 120,000 clones, around 84% seen once. Regarding this clone: Its antigen is not known.

The chain joins TRBV27 to TRBJ1-5; 7 bases are shared with TRBD1. The sequence was collected from a woman aged 40-49 years in good health and CMV-seronegative. The sample consisted of PBMCs. CDR3 coding DNA: TGTGCCAGGATTGGACAGGAGGGGTGGAGCAATCAGCCCCAGCATTTT. This codes for CARIGQEGWSNQPQHF.